The 30 T cell receptor beta chains in this list originate from one sample, sequenced in a study of cytomegalovirus exposure and HLA in healthy donors. This PCR relied on a set of 60 Vbeta primers and 13 Jbeta primers. Some clones are missing from TCRdb's copy, which holds only in-frame ones; the method was immunoSEQ multiplex PCR. This repertoire shows around 160,000 clones, 80% to 85% found once; its top ten account for roughly 1.5%. Material: PBMCs. These receptors came from a young woman in good health and CMV-seronegative.

J is TRBJ2-7 and V is TRBV5-1; D gene unclear. The CDR3 has 13 amino acids. Trimming left V 6 bases short and J 0 bases short, with 10 bases between. Per the germline V gene, CDR1 is SGHRS and CDR2 is YFSETQ. CDR3 sequence (DNA): TGCGCCAGCAAAATTCCAGGCTCCTACGAGCAGTACTTC. It codes for CASKIPGSYEQYF.

In regard to this clone: At one of its ends the junction is not consistent with the germline gene, which may arise from a read error. The sample has other DNA sequences that encode this CDR3 too. The V and J genes are TRBV5-1 and TRBJ1-1; 8 bases match TRBD1. Germline values: CDR1 SGHRS, CDR2 YFSETQ. The length of the CDR3 is 15 residues. The CDR3 reads CASSSTGGLNTEAFF. Written as DNA, the CDR3 is TGCGCCAGCAGCTCTACAGGGGGTTTGAACACTGAAGCCTTCTTT.

This clone was recorded only once. The rearrangement links TRBV18 to TRBJ1-1; D not resolved. The V gene lost 8 bases and the J gene lost 8 bases, with 12 bases spanning the gap. This CDR3 is 11 amino acids long. CDR1 and CDR2 (germline): KGHSH, LQKENI. CDR3 nucleotide sequence: TGTGCCAGCGCCGTAGCCCACGAAGCTTTCTTT. The encoded protein is CASAVAHEAFF.

Comment on this clone: Different DNA sequences within this sample yield the same CDR3. The chain carries TRBV28 and TRBJ1-5; 9 nucleotides agree with TRBD1. Germline V CDR1 and CDR2: MDHEN, SYDVKM. This CDR3 has 15 amino acids. J was trimmed by 6 bases and V by 3 bases; bases with no gene match: 6. CDR3 sequence: CASSLGDRESQPQHF. In DNA, the CDR3 is TGTGCCAGCAGTTTGGGGGACAGGGAGAGTCAGCCCCAGCATTTT.

This clone was counted a single time. V is TRBV5-6 and J is TRBJ2-3; D ambiguous. CDR3 length: 13 residues. V was cut by 5 bases and J by 7 bases, with 14 bases left in between. Germline loops: CDR1 SGHDT, CDR2 YYEEEE. This chain's CDR3 is CASRLPPANTQYF. The CDR3 DNA is TGTGCCAGCAGGCTCCCCCCAGCGAATACGCAGTATTTT. The whole variable domain, remainder taken from reference TRBV5-6 and TRBJ2-3, is DAGVTQSPTHLIKTRGQQVTLRCSPKSGHDTVSWYQQALGQGPQFIFQYYEEEERQRGNFPDRFSGHQFPNYSSELNVNALLLGDSALYLCASRLPPANTQYFGPGTRLTVL.

The chain uses TRBV5-1 and TRBJ1-2; the match to TRBD1 covers 11 bases. Germline V lookup: CDR1 SGHRS, CDR2 YFSETQ. Losses at the gene ends were 4 bases for V and 4 bases for J; bases not matched to a gene: 9. The CDR3 has 16 residues. This CDR3 reads CASSAEPGQGGYGYTF. DNA for the CDR3: TGCGCCAGCAGCGCCGAGCCGGGACAGGGGGGCTATGGCTACACCTTC.

V usage is TRBV6-1 and J usage is TRBJ1-5, with 7 bases identical to TRBD1. This CDR3 contains 13 residues. Germline V gives CDR1 MNHNS, CDR2 SASEGT. V trimming: 4 bases; J trimming: 4 bases; junction bases outside the gene matches: 1. CDR3 loop: CASSATGNQPQHF. In DNA form, the CDR3 reads TGTGCCAGCAGTGCGACAGGGAATCAGCCCCAGCATTTT.

The V gene is TRBV6-1, the J gene TRBJ1-1; possibly TRBD1 for D (5 bases). The ends were cut back, 0 bases at V and 4 bases at J, with 9 bases in the middle. Per the germline V gene, CDR1 is MNHNS and CDR2 is SASEGT. The CDR3 runs 14 residues. The CDR3 loop is CASSEASGGTEAFF. In DNA form, the CDR3 reads TGTGCCAGCAGTGAAGCAAGCGGGGGCACTGAAGCTTTCTTT.

The V call is TRBV4-1, the J call TRBJ1-2; possible D gene TRBD1, 6 bases. Germline-derived CDR1 and CDR2 are MGHRA and YSYEKL. This CDR3 is 15 amino acids long. Trimming stripped 3 bases from V and 8 bases from J, with 19 bases between. CDR3 protein: CASSHLPTGMWGYTF. The CDR3 DNA sequence: TGCGCCAGCAGCCACCTCCCAACAGGGATGTGGGGCTACACCTTC.

This chain uses TRBV19 with TRBJ1-1; D is unclear. The V gene lost 2 bases and the J gene lost 0 bases, with 10 bases spanning the gap. This CDR3 spans 15 amino acids. Germline CDR1 reads LNHDA; CDR2 reads SQIVND (reference sequence). CDR3 amino acids: CASSIRPGMNTEAFF. The CDR3 nucleotides read TGTGCCAGTAGTATAAGGCCGGGAATGAACACTGAAGCTTTCTTT.

The V gene is TRBV27, the J gene TRBJ2-2, with 9 positions matching TRBD1. The CDR3 has 16 amino acids. V shed 6 bases, J shed 3 bases, and the junction held 8 bases outside the gene matches. CDR1 is MNHEY, CDR2 SMNVEV, per germline (reference sequence). The CDR3 DNA reads as TGTGCCAGCAGGTTAACAGGGGGCGTGTACACCGGGGAGCTGTTTTTT. Translation gives CASRLTGGVYTGELFF.

This clone was observed a single time. The V and J genes are TRBV5-1 and TRBJ2-1; TRBD2 matches 12 bases. The trim removed 0 bases at V and 3 bases at J, leaving 1 base unmatched. Germline V gives CDR1 SGHRS, CDR2 YFSETQ. The CDR3 consists of 16 residues. The CDR3 coding sequence is TGCGCCAGCAGCTTGGAACTAGCGGGGGGCTACAATGAGCAGTTCTTC. This encodes CASSLELAGGYNEQFF.

This sequence joins TRBV30 and TRBJ2-7; the D gene is possibly TRBD1 (5 bases). From germline, CDR1 is GTSNPN and CDR2 SVGIG (reference sequence). V lost 6 bases and J 2 bases, leaving 11 bases between the germline ends. CDR3 length: 12 residues. The CDR3 region is CACQKDTYEQYF. CDR3 in DNA: TGTGCCTGTCAAAAGGACACCTACGAGCAGTACTTC. Looking up the rest from reference TRBV30 and TRBJ2-7 gives the full variable domain: SQTIHQWPATLVQPVGSPLSLECTVEGTSNPNLYWYRQAAGRGLQLLFYSVGIGQISSEVPQNLSASRPQDRQFILSSKKLLLSDSGFYLCACQKDTYEQYFGPGTRLTVT.

The gene calls are TRBV30 and TRBJ1-1, with a weak D call TRBD1 (6 bases). The CDR3 spans 14 residues. The germline CDR1 and CDR2 sequences are GTSNPN and SVGIG (reference sequence). V dropped 2 bases and J dropped 0 bases, with 10 bases sitting between them. CDR3 amino acids: CAWSFGQMNTEAFF. DNA for the CDR3: TGTGCCTGGAGTTTCGGACAGATGAACACTGAAGCTTTCTTT.

The J gene is TRBJ2-1, the V gene TRBV19, with D tentatively TRBD1 (6 bases). Deletions cut 7 bases from V and 6 bases from J, with 13 bases between. CDR1 is LNHDA, CDR2 SQIVND, per germline (reference sequence). The CDR3 length is 13 residues. The CDR3 region is CASTDRTANEQFF. CDR3 DNA: TGTGCCAGTACCGACAGGACAGCCAATGAGCAGTTCTTC.

The chain links TRBV6-5 to TRBJ2-7, with a possible D match to TRBD1 (7 bases). Trimming took 7 bases from V and 7 from J, leaving 20 bases between them. Per germline, CDR1 MNHEY and CDR2 SVGAGI. The CDR3 is 14 amino acids. The CDR3 spells CASTGSGGLREQYF. The CDR3 DNA reads TGTGCCAGCACTGGATCAGGGGGGCTACGAGAGCAGTACTTC.

The CDR3 DNA follows: TGTGCCAGCAGCTTAAAAGGAGGCTCCTACGAGCAGTACTTC. It is translated as CASSLKGGSYEQYF. The rearrangement uses TRBV13 and TRBJ2-7; tentative D call: TRBD2 (5 bases). The germline V and J ends were trimmed by 2 bases and 0 bases, with 8 bases remaining between them. The CDR3 covers 14 residues. Looked up from germline, CDR1 is PRHDT and CDR2 is FYEKMQ (reference sequence).

V gene TRBV19 combines with J gene TRBJ1-5; D perhaps matches TRBD1 (5 bases). V was clipped by 5 bases and J by 2 bases, with 22 bases between them. Germline assignment: CDR1 LNHDA and CDR2 SQIVND (reference sequence). The CDR3 extends over 18 amino acids. The DNA for the CDR3 is TGTGCCAGTAGTTTTCTGGGGCTTGGGGGAGGAGGCAATCAGCCCCAGCATTTT. It translates to CASSFLGLGGGGNQPQHF.

In nucleotides, the CDR3 is TGTGCCAGCAGCCTTGGGGGGGCAAAGTACGAGCAGTACTTC. Encoded protein: CASSLGGAKYEQYF. This chain uses TRBV28 with TRBJ2-7, with a weak D call TRBD2 (7 bases). Germline V gene sequence: CDR1 MDHEN, CDR2 SYDVKM. This CDR3 spans 14 amino acids. The germline V and J ends were trimmed by 6 bases and 4 bases, with 16 bases remaining between them.

The J gene is TRBJ1-1, the V gene TRBV30; tentative D call: TRBD1 (6 bases). The CDR3 totals 13 residues. V was trimmed by 3 bases and J by 4 bases, leaving 12 bases between them. Germline loops: CDR1 GTSNPN, CDR2 SVGIG (reference sequence). The DNA of the CDR3 is TGTGCCTGGAGCGCTACAGGGACCACTGAAGCTTTCTTT. Translating it yields CAWSATGTTEAFF. Variable domain in full (rest from reference TRBV30 and TRBJ1-1): SQTIHQWPATLVQPVGSPLSLECTVEGTSNPNLYWYRQAAGRGLQLLFYSVGIGQISSEVPQNLSASRPQDRQFILSSKKLLLSDSGFYLCAWSATGTTEAFFGQGTRLTVV.

The chain recombines TRBV7-9 with TRBJ1-1; tentative D call: TRBD1 (5 bases). V lost 5 bases and J 6 bases, leaving 16 bases between the germline ends. Germline V gives CDR1 SEHNR, CDR2 FQNEAQ (reference sequence). The CDR3 runs to 14 residues. The CDR3 region is CASSTNAGSPEAFF. The CDR3 coding sequence is TGTGCCAGCAGCACCAACGCAGGGTCCCCTGAAGCTTTCTTT.

V and J are TRBV7-9 and TRBJ1-2, with no clear D. The CDR3 has 16 residues. The germline V gene encodes CDR1 SEHNR and CDR2 FQNEAQ (reference sequence). The ends were cut back, 5 bases at V and 0 bases at J, with 16 bases in the middle. This chain's CDR3 is CASSPETQITNYGYTF. CDR3 DNA: TGTGCCAGCAGCCCTGAGACACAAATTACTAACTATGGCTACACCTTC.

This chain connects TRBV5-1 to TRBJ1-4; D not resolved. Between the trimmed V and J ends, which lost 0 bases and 8 bases, there was a span of 8 bases. In germline, CDR1 is SGHRS, CDR2 YFSETQ. The CDR3 sequence is 13 residues long. In DNA, the CDR3 is TGCGCCAGCAGCTTGGGACGAGGGGAAAAACTGTTTTTT. This sequence encodes CASSLGRGEKLFF. Full variable domain (rest looked up from reference TRBV5-1 and TRBJ1-4): KAGVTQTPRYLIKTRGQQVTLSCSPISGHRSVSWYQQTPGQGLQFLFEYFSETQRNKGNFPGRFSGRQFSNSRSEMNVSTLELGDSALYLCASSLGRGEKLFFGSGTQLSVL.

This clone was found once. CDR3 sequence (DNA): TGTGCCTGGAGTGTCAGGGGCGGCAATCAGCCCCAGCATTTT. This gives the protein CAWSVRGGNQPQHF. The gene calls are TRBV30 and TRBJ1-5; D is perhaps TRBD1 (6 bases). V shed 0 bases and J shed 2 bases, with 8 bases lying between them. The CDR3 is 14 amino acids. Germline V CDR1 and CDR2: GTSNPN, SVGIG (reference sequence).

The chain employs TRBV2 and TRBJ2-7, with TRBD1 identical over 9 bases. The V and J ends lost 6 bases and 7 bases, in that order; junction bases with no gene match: 10. Germline values: CDR1 SNHLY, CDR2 FYNNEI. The length of the CDR3 is 14 residues. CDR3 region: CASRPGTGQVEQYF. The CDR3 DNA reads TGTGCCAGCAGACCCGGGACAGGGCAGGTGGAGCAGTACTTC.

CDR3 DNA sequence: TGTGCCAGCAGTTTCTCTGTACAGGGGGCGGGTGAAGCTTTCTTT. Its protein product is CASSFSVQGAGEAFF. V and J are TRBV27 and TRBJ1-1; the match to TRBD1 covers 9 bases. The CDR3 runs 15 residues. V trimming: 3 bases; J trimming: 7 bases; junction bases outside the gene matches: 9. Germline V gene data show CDR1 as MNHEY and CDR2 as SMNVEV (reference sequence).

This clone was seen a single time. V gene TRBV4-1 combines with J gene TRBJ2-2; TRBD1 aligns across 8 bases. The V and J ends lost 0 bases and 6 bases, in that order; junction bases with no gene match: 6. The CDR3 contains 16 residues. Germline values: CDR1 MGHRA, CDR2 YSYEKL. The DNA of the CDR3 is TGCGCCAGCAGCCAAGATCCGACACAGGGGGCCGGGGAGCTGTTTTTT. Amino acids: CASSQDPTQGAGELFF.

The chain links TRBV2 to TRBJ2-7; 8 positions agree with TRBD1. This CDR3 is 15 amino acids long. V lost 1 base, J lost 6 bases, and 8 bases stayed unmatched. Germline V gene sequence: CDR1 SNHLY, CDR2 FYNNEI. The CDR3 reads CASSEVPGGTGEQYF. The CDR3 bases are TGTGCCAGCAGTGAAGTTCCAGGGGGCACGGGCGAGCAGTACTTC.

This chain connects TRBV28 to TRBJ2-7; tentative D call: TRBD1 (6 bases). Germline CDR1 and CDR2: MDHEN and SYDVKM. This CDR3 contains 13 residues. Trimming took 5 bases from V and 1 from J, leaving 9 bases between them. The CDR3 DNA reads TGTGCCAGCAGTCCGACAGGATCCTACGAGCAGTACTTC. Encoded protein: CASSPTGSYEQYF.

CDR3 DNA: TGTGCCAGCCTACGACAGGGGGCCCTCTATGGGGGCTACACCTTC. This sequence encodes CASLRQGALYGGYTF. The chain is built from TRBV18 and TRBJ1-2; 10 bases are a match to TRBD1. The CDR3 is 15 amino acids. Germline CDR1 KGHSH, CDR2 LQKENI. J gave up 8 bases and V 8 bases, and 14 bases lay outside the gene matches.